The clone carrying this T cell receptor beta chain was detected only a few times. The antigen remains unidentified. The identical CDR3 is also encoded by other nucleotide sequences in the sample. Only in-frame clones appear in the TCRdb table, and some are missing; sequencing was by immunoSEQ multiplex PCR. The sample lists 75,000 to 95,000 clones, around 80% occurring once. The data were taken from a study of OX40 agonist ivuxolimab in advanced cancers. Study findings and constraints: In the 0.1 to 3.0 mg/kg range, CD4+ and CD8+ blood T cells had expanded clonally by week 6.

Germline loops: CDR1 SGDLS, CDR2 YYNGEE. The V gene lost 2 bases and the J gene lost 0 bases, with 6 bases spanning the gap. The CDR3 is 15 residues long. This sequence originates from an adult with an advanced solid tumor such as melanoma, head and neck, liver or kidney cancer. Sample: CD4+ or CD8+ T cells sorted from blood, taken in a trial of the OX40 agonist ivuxolimab. The chain is built from TRBV9 and TRBJ2-6; no clear D gene. CDR3 sequence (DNA): TGTGCCAGCAGCGTTGGGAACTCTGGGGCCAACGTCCTGACTTTC. Its translation is CASSVGNSGANVLTF. Filled out from reference TRBV9 and TRBJ2-6, the complete variable domain reads DSGVTQTPKHLITATGQRVTLRCSPRSGDLSVYWYQQSLDQGLQFLIQYYNGEERAKGNILERFSAQQFPDLHSELNLSSLELGDSALYFCASSVGNSGANVLTFGAGSRLTVL.